This passage covers 9 T cell receptor beta chains from one sample sequenced in a study of blood T cell repertoires in COVID-19. The protocol was immunoSEQ multiplex PCR, while the TCRdb copy is restricted to in-frame clones and leaves out a portion. The sample yields 350,000 to 400,000 clones, 75% to 90% seen once. Sequencing was done on a sample of peripheral blood. The receptors here all came from a woman aged 55-75 years with COVID-19, enrolled during active disease.

The genes are TRBV7-2 and TRBJ1-5, with 8 bases that match TRBD1. The CDR3 length is 16 residues. J lost 2 bases, V lost 3 bases, and 6 bases had no gene match. The germline V gene encodes CDR1 SGHTA and CDR2 FQGNSA. The CDR3 nucleotides are TGTGCCAGCAGCTTGGGGACAGGAATAGGCAATCAGCCCCAGCATTTT. It translates to CASSLGTGIGNQPQHF. Full variable domain (missing parts from reference TRBV7-2 and TRBJ1-5): GAGVSQSPSNKVTEKGKDVELRCDPISGHTALYWYRQSLGQGLEFLIYFQGNSAPDKSGLPSDRFSAERTGGSVSTLTIQRTQQEDSAVYLCASSLGTGIGNQPQHFGDGTRLSIL.

The chain has TRBV7-9 and TRBJ1-2; perhaps TRBD1 as D (5 bases). Germline CDR1 reads SEHNR; CDR2 reads FQNEAQ (reference sequence). CDR3 length: 15 amino acids. Trimming shortened V by 5 bases and J by 4 bases, and 17 bases separated the two germline ends. The CDR3 DNA is TGTGCCAGCAGCCATTCTAGCAGGGAGGGCTATGGCTACACCTTC. Protein sequence: CASSHSSREGYGYTF.

V and J are TRBV7-9 and TRBJ2-4; D unclear. V was shortened by 6 bases and J by 5 bases, with 5 bases between the two germline ends. The CDR3 consists of 11 residues. Per germline, CDR1 SEHNR and CDR2 FQNEAQ (reference sequence). The CDR3 sequence is CASSNENIQYF. The CDR3 DNA is TGTGCCAGCAGTAATGAAAACATTCAGTACTTC.

This chain uses TRBV11-2 with TRBJ2-1, with D possibly being TRBD1 (5 bases). Trimming removed 6 bases from V and 8 bases from J, with 17 bases in between. CDR3 length: 14 residues. Germline CDR1 and CDR2: SGHAT and FQNNGV. The DNA of the CDR3 is TGTGCCAGCAGACAAAACAGGCCAACCGATGAGCAGTTCTTC. It encodes CASRQNRPTDEQFF. The full variable domain, completed using reference TRBV11-2 and TRBJ2-1, is EAGVAQSPRYKIIEKRQSVAFWCNPISGHATLYWYQQILGQGPKLLIQFQNNGVVDDSQLPKDRFSAERLKGVDSTLKIQPAKLEDSAVYLCASRQNRPTDEQFFGPGTRLTVL.

V usage is TRBV6-4 and J usage is TRBJ1-1; no clear D gene. This CDR3 is 13 amino acids long. CDR1 and CDR2 from the germline V gene are MRHNA and SNTAGT. V was trimmed by 3 bases and J by 5 bases, leaving 10 bases between them. CDR3 sequence reads: CASSESVQTEAFF. In DNA, the CDR3 is TGTGCCAGCAGTGAAAGCGTACAAACTGAAGCTTTCTTT.

The rearrangement links TRBV27 to TRBJ2-3; D gene ambiguous. Germline assignment: CDR1 MNHEY and CDR2 SMNVEV (reference sequence). The length of the CDR3 is 12 residues. With 6 bases removed from V and 9 bases from J, the gap between germline ends came to 13 bases. CDR3 region: CASSPSVGTQYF. In nucleotides, the CDR3 is TGTGCCAGCAGCCCCTCCGTTGGCACGCAGTATTTT.

Only one count was recorded for this clone. V usage is TRBV2 and J usage is TRBJ2-2; the match to TRBD1 covers 7 bases. CDR3 length equals 15 residues. Germline loops: CDR1 SNHLY, CDR2 FYNNEI. V lost 6 bases to trimming and J lost 5 bases; unmatched junction nucleotides: 9. The CDR3 nucleotides are TGTGCCAGCAGGACCAGGGGGAGAGAAACCGGGGAGCTGTTTTTT. It specifies CASRTRGRETGELFF.

V gene TRBV4-2 combines with J gene TRBJ2-7; 7 bases fit TRBD2. CDR1 is LGHNA, CDR2 YNFKEQ, per germline. The CDR3 consists of 15 residues. The V and J ends lost 3 bases and 0 bases, in that order; junction bases with no gene match: 5. CDR3 nucleotide sequence: TGTGCCAGCAGCCAGACGAGCGGGGACTCCTACGAGCAGTACTTC. Amino acid sequence: CASSQTSGDSYEQYF.

The table lists this clone with a few counts. The rearrangement links TRBV6-5 to TRBJ2-1; D unclear. Trimming removed 0 bases at V and 3 bases at J, with 12 bases between. Germline CDR1 is MNHEY and CDR2 is SVGAGI. The CDR3 contains 16 residues. Here the CDR3 reads CASSYSEAHSYNEQFF. As DNA, the CDR3 is TGTGCCAGCAGTTACTCGGAAGCCCACAGCTACAATGAGCAGTTCTTC.